The rows below give T cell receptor beta chains drawn from one sample of a study of T cell responses to AZD1222 COVID-19 vaccine. Data came from immunoSEQ multiplex PCR; TCRdb stores just in-frame clones and leaves some out. The sample consists of roughly 120,000 clones, around nine tenths of them appearing once. Sequencing used peripheral blood, obtained 28 days after the second AZD1222 dose. These receptors were collected from an adult who received the AZD1222 COVID-19 vaccine. Both conserved end residues are part of each CDR3. The D gene is left open where the match is weak. Expanded clones get a size class; other rows say once, few or many, or leave the size out.

CASSGHPGPTNTEAFF,TGTGCCAGCAGTGGCCATCCGGGACCTACGAACACTGAAGCTTTCTTT,TRBV28,16,.,.,TRBJ1-1
CASSVGQNTEAFF,TGTGCCAGCAGCGTGGGGCAGAACACTGAAGCTTTCTTT,TRBV5-8,13,.,once,TRBJ1-1
CASSIQGSTGELFF,TGTGCCAGTAGTATCCAGGGTTCCACCGGGGAGCTGTTTTTT,TRBV19,14,.,.,TRBJ2-2
CASSPGTGGDYGYTF,TGTGCCAGCTCACCGGGGACAGGGGGCGACTATGGCTACACCTTC,TRBV18,15,TRBD1,.,TRBJ1-2
CASRFTGGGYIQYF,TGTGCCAGCAGGTTTACAGGGGGCGGATACATTCAGTACTTC,TRBV7-3,14,TRBD1,.,TRBJ2-4
CASRGYSNQPQHF,TGTGCCAGCAGGGGCTATAGCAATCAGCCCCAGCATTTT,TRBV28,13,.,.,TRBJ1-5
CASSQQGWGNSPLHF,TGCGCCAGCAGCCAACAGGGATGGGGAAATTCACCCCTCCACTTT,TRBV4-1,15,.,.,TRBJ1-6
CASSDGEGSDTQYF,TGTGCCAGCAGTGACGGAGAGGGGTCAGATACGCAGTATTTT,TRBV6-4,14,.,.,TRBJ2-3
CASSARINSYNSPLHF,TGTGCCAGCAGCGCAAGGATTAACTCCTATAATTCACCCCTCCACTTT,TRBV5-4,16,.,few,TRBJ1-6
CASSLVQQGKENEKLFF,TGCGCCAGCAGCTTGGTACAACAGGGAAAGGAGAATGAAAAACTGTTTTTT,TRBV5-1,17,.,.,TRBJ1-4
CARPCLINYGYTF,TGTGCCAGGCCATGCCTGATCAACTATGGCTACACCTTC,TRBV27,13,.,once,TRBJ1-2
CSVKEGSAKNIQYF,TGCAGCGTGAAAGAAGGGAGCGCCAAAAACATTCAGTACTTC,TRBV29-1,14,.,.,TRBJ2-4
CASSRLGHSYEQYF,TGTGCCAGCAGCCGGCTTGGACACTCCTACGAGCAGTACTTC,TRBV14,14,.,.,TRBJ2-7
CSPHYGYTF,TGCAGTCCTCACTATGGCTACACCTTC,TRBV20-1,9,.,once,TRBJ1-2
CASGSSDRTAYEQYF,TGTGCTAGTGGTTCCTCGGACAGGACTGCCTACGAGCAGTACTTC,TRBV12-5,15,TRBD1,.,TRBJ2-7
CASSLVRGMNTEAFF,TGCGCCAGCAGCTTGGTTCGCGGAATGAACACTGAAGCTTTCTTT,TRBV5-1,15,.,.,TRBJ1-1
CASSLAVKGLDTEAFF,TGCGCCAGCAGCTTGGCAGTGAAAGGACTAGACACTGAAGCTTTCTTT,TRBV5-1,16,.,once,TRBJ1-1
CASSPRRWDRGYEQYF,TGTGCCAGTAGTCCCCGCCGGTGGGACAGGGGCTACGAGCAGTACTTC,TRBV19,16,TRBD1,.,TRBJ2-7
CASSAGQGAGGQPQHF,TGTGCCAGCAGTGCCGGACAGGGGGCGGGAGGTCAGCCCCAGCATTTT,TRBV6-1,16,TRBD1,.,TRBJ1-5
CASNQTLTTGQLGQPQHF,TGTGCCAGCAACCAAACCTTGACCACGGGACAGCTGGGGCAGCCCCAGCATTTT,TRBV7-9,18,TRBD1,.,TRBJ1-5
CASRITDTQYF,TGTGCCAGCAGGATCACAGATACGCAGTATTTT,TRBV6-1,11,.,few,TRBJ2-3
CASSLVLGEGPTDTQYF,TGTGCCAGCAGCTTAGTCCTGGGGGAGGGCCCTACAGATACGCAGTATTTT,TRBV7-9,17,TRBD2,.,TRBJ2-3
CASSLNPGSYGYTF,TGTGCCAGCAGCTTAAATCCCGGGAGCTATGGCTACACCTTC,TRBV7-2,14,.,.,TRBJ1-2
CASSFDRATEAFF,TGTGCCAGCAGCTTCGACAGGGCAACTGAAGCTTTCTTT,TRBV7-8,13,TRBD1,.,TRBJ1-1
CATSDPRQAYTEAFF,TGTGCCACCAGTGACCCCAGACAGGCTTACACTGAAGCTTTCTTT,TRBV24-1,15,.,.,TRBJ1-1
CASRGPGTEAFF,TGTGCCAGCAGGGGGCCGGGCACTGAAGCTTTCTTT,TRBV3-1/TRBV3-2,12,.,few,TRBJ1-1
CASSESSGITEAFF,TGCGCCAGCAGTGAGTCCTCGGGAATCACTGAAGCTTTCTTT,TRBV10-2,14,.,.,TRBJ1-1
CASCLTRTGGELFF,TGCGCCAGCTGCCTTACTAGAACAGGCGGGGAGCTGTTTTTT,TRBV10-2,14,.,.,TRBJ2-2
CASSLVANSYEQYF,TGTGCCAGCAGCTTAGTGGCAAACTCCTACGAGCAGTACTTC,TRBV11-2,14,.,.,TRBJ2-7
CAISGTSTDTQYF,TGTGCCATCTCGGGAACTAGCACAGATACGCAGTATTTT,TRBV10-3,13,.,.,TRBJ2-3
CASSLTWGDYYGYTF,TGTGCCAGCAGTTTAACTTGGGGCGACTACTATGGCTACACCTTC,TRBV27,15,.,.,TRBJ1-2
CASSIRDNGIYGYTF,TGTGCCAGTAGTATCCGGGACAATGGTATCTATGGCTACACCTTC,TRBV19,15,.,.,TRBJ1-2
CANPAYLADQETQYF,TGCGCCAACCCCGCCTATCTAGCGGACCAAGAGACCCAGTACTTC,TRBV5-1,15,TRBD2,few,TRBJ2-5
CASSDRTSGAGGELFF,TGTGCCAGCAGTGACCGGACTAGCGGGGCTGGCGGGGAGCTGTTTTTT,TRBV25-1,16,TRBD2,.,TRBJ2-2
CASSFGQGTDTQYF,TGTGCCAGCAGCTTTGGACAGGGCACAGATACGCAGTATTTT,TRBV5-6,14,TRBD1,.,TRBJ2-3
CASSLISENTEAFF,TGCGCCAGCAGCTTGATATCTGAGAACACTGAAGCTTTCTTT,TRBV5-1,14,.,.,TRBJ1-1
CAWLPWGTEAFF,TGTGCCTGGCTTCCGTGGGGCACTGAAGCTTTCTTT,TRBV30,12,.,once,TRBJ1-1
CASSLASTVYNSPLHF,TGTGCCAGCAGCTTAGCCTCCACGGTATATAATTCACCCCTCCACTTT,TRBV7-2,16,.,.,TRBJ1-6
CASSQAAGVFEKLFF,TGTGCCAGCAGCCAAGCTGCAGGGGTATTTGAAAAACTGTTTTTT,TRBV14,15,.,few,TRBJ1-4
CASSQRSGIRSSPLHF,TGTGCCAGCAGCCAAAGGTCCGGGATTCGGAGTTCACCCCTCCACTTT,TRBV14,16,.,.,TRBJ1-6
CASSLLPPHNNSPLHF,TGTGCCAGCAGTTTACTGCCACCGCACAATAATTCACCCCTCCACTTT,TRBV27,16,.,.,TRBJ1-6
CASSWDLQSSNQPQHF,TGTGCCAGCAGTTGGGACCTCCAAAGTAGCAATCAGCCCCAGCATTTT,TRBV28,16,.,.,TRBJ1-5
CASSFGQGDQPQHF,TGTGCCAGCAGCTTCGGACAGGGGGATCAGCCCCAGCATTTT,TRBV5-5,14,TRBD1,.,TRBJ1-5
CASSSPGLAGARSYNEQFF,TGTGCCAGCAGCTCTCCGGGACTAGCGGGGGCTCGTTCCTACAATGAGCAGTTCTTC,TRBV5-4,19,TRBD2,.,TRBJ2-1
CASRGQGDGELFF,TGTGCCAGCAGGGGACAGGGGGACGGGGAGCTGTTTTTT,TRBV28,13,TRBD1,.,TRBJ2-2
CASSVGQGFGYTF,TGTGCCAGCAGCGTAGGGCAGGGGTTTGGCTACACCTTC,TRBV9,13,.,.,TRBJ1-2
CASSSAGELFF,TGTGCCAGCAGCTCGGCCGGGGAGCTGTTTTTT,TRBV11-2,11,.,.,TRBJ2-2
CASSQDNRELFF,TGTGCCAGCAGCCAAGATAATCGGGAACTGTTTTTT,TRBV3-1/TRBV3-2,12,.,.,TRBJ1-4
CASSSGLNPADEQFF,TGTGCCAGCAGCTCAGGTCTAAATCCGGCGGATGAGCAGTTCTTC,TRBV11-2,15,.,.,TRBJ2-1
CSVSGRAYGYTF,TGCAGTGTTAGTGGCAGGGCCTATGGCTACACCTTC,TRBV20-1,12,.,.,TRBJ1-2